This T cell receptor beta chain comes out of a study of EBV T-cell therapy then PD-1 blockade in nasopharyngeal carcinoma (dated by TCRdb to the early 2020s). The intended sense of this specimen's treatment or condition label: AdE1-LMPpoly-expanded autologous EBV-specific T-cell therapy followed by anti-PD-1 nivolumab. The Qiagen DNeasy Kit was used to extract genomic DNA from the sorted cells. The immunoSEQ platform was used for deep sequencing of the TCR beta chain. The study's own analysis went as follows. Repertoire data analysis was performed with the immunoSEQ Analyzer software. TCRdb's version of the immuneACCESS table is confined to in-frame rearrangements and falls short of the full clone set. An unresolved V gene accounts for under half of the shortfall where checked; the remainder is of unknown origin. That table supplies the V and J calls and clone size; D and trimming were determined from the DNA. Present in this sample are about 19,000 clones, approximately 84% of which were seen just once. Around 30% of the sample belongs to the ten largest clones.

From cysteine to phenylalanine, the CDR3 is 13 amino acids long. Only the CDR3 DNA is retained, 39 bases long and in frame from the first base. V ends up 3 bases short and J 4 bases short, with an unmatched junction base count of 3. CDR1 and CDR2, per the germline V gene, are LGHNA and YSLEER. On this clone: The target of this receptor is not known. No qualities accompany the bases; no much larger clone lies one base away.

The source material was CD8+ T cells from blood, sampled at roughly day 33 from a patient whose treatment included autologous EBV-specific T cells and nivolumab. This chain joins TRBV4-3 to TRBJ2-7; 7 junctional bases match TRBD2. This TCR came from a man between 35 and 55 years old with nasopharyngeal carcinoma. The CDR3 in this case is CASSQNGGYEQYF. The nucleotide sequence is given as TGCGCCAGCAGCCAGAACGGGGGGTACGAGCAGTACTTC.